This TCR beta chain was captured by sequencing in a study of beta chain features in type 1 diabetes. Study as a whole: All samples together contributed 100 million to 120 million sorted cells for examination. Regarding the study as a whole: For patients, the naive, central memory and Treg TCRB repertoires appeared more alike than for healthy donors. Shorter TCRB CDR3s, moderately but significantly so, were found in Type 1 diabetes patients in all four CD4+ subsets. A definitive answer on HLA type influencing TCRB rearrangement was not reached here.

This CDR3 is built from 15 residues. V was pared by 0 bases and J by 3 bases, with 10 bases between. The germline gives CDR1 SGHRS, CDR2 YFSETQ. Turning to this clone: Its specificity is unknown.

Reverse transcribing all isolated RNA meant expressed TCRB transcripts were sequenced. Measured with immunoSEQ multiplex PCR; TCRdb has only the in-frame clones, and not every one. The repertoire consists of hundreds of thousands of clones, with roughly an eighth occurring once and the leading ten covering just under 0.04%. The rearrangement links TRBV5-1 to TRBJ1-5; D gene uncertain. Sequenced material: naive CD4+ T cells from blood. The sequence was obtained from a man between 18 and 29 years old with type 1 diabetes. The CDR3: CASSLGGDLNQPQHF. CDR3 sequence (DNA): TGCGCCAGCAGCTTGGGTGGCGACCTCAATCAGCCCCAGCATTTT.